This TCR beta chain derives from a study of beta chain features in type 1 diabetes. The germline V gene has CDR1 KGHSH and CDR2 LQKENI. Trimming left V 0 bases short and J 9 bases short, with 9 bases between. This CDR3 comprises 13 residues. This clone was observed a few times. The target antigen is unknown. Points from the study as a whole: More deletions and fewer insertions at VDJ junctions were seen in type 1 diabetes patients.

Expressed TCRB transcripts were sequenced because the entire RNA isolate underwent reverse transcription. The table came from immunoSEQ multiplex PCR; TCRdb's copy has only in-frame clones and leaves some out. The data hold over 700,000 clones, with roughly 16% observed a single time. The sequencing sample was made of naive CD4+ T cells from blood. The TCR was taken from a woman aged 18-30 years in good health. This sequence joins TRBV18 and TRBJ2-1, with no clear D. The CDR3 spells CASSPPAGFEQFF. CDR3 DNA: TGTGCCAGCTCACCACCGGCTGGATTTGAGCAGTTCTTC.